The rows below give T cell receptor beta chains drawn from one sample of a study of T-cell memory formation after mild COVID-19. TCRdb redid the calling of the 5' RACE reads with MiXCR, one entry per CDR3 protein. This table has approximately 400,000 distinct CDR3 sequences, roughly 18% appearing once. The sequencing input was PBMCs or a T cell subset sorted from them (not recorded which). The receptors originated from a man aged 18 to 30 who had mild COVID-19 (a few samples of this study predate the infection). Cell type and time point are not known. CDR3s include the opening cysteine and the closing phenylalanine or tryptophan.

V: TRBV9; J: TRBJ2-3; CDR3: CASSVEWSTQYF
V: TRBV11-2; J: TRBJ1-2; CDR3: CASSPLRGRDYGYTF
V: TRBV7-6; J: TRBJ2-7; CDR3: CASSPRTDSYEQYF
V: TRBV6-2/TRBV6-3; J: TRBJ2-1; CDR3: CASSYGYGVINEQFF
V: TRBV7-2; J: TRBJ1-5; CDR3: CASSLAVWGGQPQHF
V: TRBV5-5; J: TRBJ2-2; CDR3: CASSLGIFTGELFF
V: TRBV20-1; J: TRBJ2-4; CDR3: CSARSSPGGALQNIQYF
V: TRBV7-8; J: TRBJ1-1; CDR3: CASSPGLEAFF
V: TRBV6-1; J: TRBJ2-3; CDR3: CASSEVRAVAGGTTDTQYF
V: TRBV5-6; J: TRBJ2-4; CDR3: CASSGILAKNIQYF
V: TRBV12-3/TRBV12-4; J: TRBJ2-3; CDR3: CASRRTPENTQYF
V: TRBV5-1; J: TRBJ2-1; CDR3: CASSPEEGPYNEQFF
V: TRBV12-3/TRBV12-4; J: TRBJ2-3; CDR3: CASSTLAGFSDTQYF
V: TRBV5-1; J: TRBJ1-1; CDR3: CASSLVQGAVVGAFF
V: TRBV20-1; J: TRBJ2-1; CDR3: CSLPQSSYNEQFF
V: TRBV27; J: TRBJ2-4; CDR3: CASSLRAVAKNIQYF
V: TRBV5-6; J: TRBJ1-1; CDR3: CASSFEYEAFF
V: TRBV5-8; J: TRBJ2-3; CDR3: CASSSRELLRNTQYF
V: TRBV5-1; J: TRBJ1-1; CDR3: CASMREGTEAFF
V: TRBV4-2; J: TRBJ2-2; CDR3: CASRSGGASGELFF
V: TRBV12-3/TRBV12-4; J: TRBJ1-1; CDR3: CSSSFVPRMTMNTEAFF
V: TRBV5-1; J: TRBJ1-1; CDR3: CASSFGPHTEAFF
V: TRBV11-2; J: TRBJ2-3; CDR3: CASSPGTSSSADTQYF
V: TRBV27; J: TRBJ1-4; CDR3: CDSGRPGEKLFF
V: TRBV9; J: TRBJ2-1; CDR3: CASSEGTGNEQFF
V: TRBV7-6; J: TRBJ2-3; CDR3: CASSPGGDGGDTQYF
V: TRBV7-6; J: TRBJ2-7; CDR3: CASSCVAAGFREEQYF
V: TRBV20-1; J: TRBJ1-2; CDR3: CSARDIQEIYGYTF
V: TRBV7-2; J: TRBJ2-2; CDR3: CASSLGGGLPTGELFF
V: TRBV12-3/TRBV12-4; J: TRBJ1-2; CDR3: CASSYQRGSLGYTF
V: TRBV20-1; J: TRBJ2-3; CDR3: CSARVSGAGTDTQYF
V: TRBV2; J: TRBJ2-3; CDR3: CASSAVLRTDTQYF
V: TRBV5-1; J: TRBJ2-2; CDR3: CASSLAGQGNGELFF
V: TRBV9; J: TRBJ2-5; CDR3: CASSSNRGTGVETQYF
V: TRBV4-3; J: TRBJ2-5; CDR3: CASSAGGGLTETQYF
V: TRBV12-3/TRBV12-4; J: TRBJ1-4; CDR3: CASSLDGWTEGFREKLFF
V: TRBV12-3/TRBV12-4; J: TRBJ2-5; CDR3: CASSFIRETQYF
V: TRBV5-1; J: TRBJ2-7; CDR3: CASSFEGLQGNLGDEQYF
V: TRBV7-2; J: TRBJ2-2; CDR3: CASSPTALHRELFF
V: TRBV5-4; J: TRBJ1-6; CDR3: CASSSSHRGGSPLHF
V: TRBV5-1; J: TRBJ2-1; CDR3: CASSLGPGENEQFF
V: TRBV10-3; J: TRBJ2-1; CDR3: CATVPGQGSYNEQFF
V: TRBV28; J: TRBJ2-1; CDR3: CASSDPSGFHNEQFF
V: TRBV4-2; J: TRBJ2-7; CDR3: CASSQATGTYEQYF
V: TRBV5-1; J: TRBJ1-4; CDR3: CASSLSPPGEKLFF
V: TRBV7-2; J: TRBJ1-2; CDR3: CASSPGQPNGYTF
V: TRBV3-1; J: TRBJ1-6; CDR3: CASSQEGRGNSPLHF
V: TRBV6-5; J: TRBJ1-6; CDR3: CASSYRATGEANSPLHF
V: TRBV7-9; J: TRBJ1-5; CDR3: CASSLGTGENQPQHF
V: TRBV4-3; J: TRBJ1-1; CDR3: CASSQVQGRGTEAFF